This TCR beta chain came from a study of blood T cell repertoires in COVID-19. Per germline, CDR1 SEHNR and CDR2 FQNEAQ (reference sequence). Trimming pared 1 base from V and 3 bases from J, leaving 10 bases between. CDR3 length: 15 residues. Methods used by the authors: For nucleated cells, counts were estimated from reference gene primer amplification. Using immunoSEQ multiplex PCR, the repertoire was profiled, and TCRdb retains in-frame clones only, with some absent. The D gene and trimming were derived from the DNA, and the V and J assignments and clone size from that table. Of 200,000 to 300,000 clones listed, about 83% were seen once; the top ten hold 5.5%. This clone occurred once.

The receptor was derived from a human donor in a cohort sampled during active COVID-19. Sequencing was performed on peripheral blood. The rearrangement links TRBV7-9 to TRBJ1-5; possible D gene TRBD1, 6 bases. CDR3 nucleotide sequence: TGTGCCAGCAGCTTAGACAGGGCCGTCAATCAGCCCCAGCATTTT. Translation gives CASSLDRAVNQPQHF. Based on the CDR3 plus reference TRBV7-9 and TRBJ1-5, the full variable domain is DTGVSQNPRHKITKRGQNVTFRCDPISEHNRLYWYRQTLGQGPEFLTYFQNEAQLEKSRLLSDRFSAERPKGSFSTLEIQRTEQGDSAMYLCASSLDRAVNQPQHFGDGTRLSIL.